This entry is about one TCR beta chain. Repertoires were generated with immunoSEQ multiplex PCR, while TCRdb's copy carries only in-frame clones and drops some. The profile shows some 70,000 clones, over 80% of them singletons. This specimen comes from a study of blood T cell repertoires in COVID-19. With 0 bases clipped from V and 4 bases from J, the junction kept 10 bases outside the gene matches. Germline CDR1 and CDR2: MNHEY and SMNVEV (reference sequence). The CDR3 is 18 residues long. The TCR comes from a man aged 50-59 years with active COVID-19. Sequencing was done on a sample of peripheral blood. The chain combines TRBV27 with TRBJ1-3; the match to TRBD1 covers 9 bases. The DNA of the CDR3 is TGTGCCAGCAGTTTATCCTCGACCGGGACAGGGTACGGAAACACCATATATTTT. Protein: CASSLSSTGTGYGNTIYF.